This T cell receptor (beta chain) was captured in a study of blood T cell repertoires in COVID-19. As for the study in general: Samples of COVID-19 (acute and convalescent) were obtained from the United States, Italy and Spain. T cells, B-cell-depleted T cells, or PBMCs provided the cDNA or gDNA that served as material.

Trimming cost V 3 bases and J 6 bases, with 13 bases left between them. CDR3 length equals 14 residues. CDR1 is SGHRS and CDR2 is YFSETQ in the germline V gene. This clone was observed a single time. Original data processing: Nucleated cell counts were estimated from reference gene primer amplification. Assay used: immunoSEQ multiplex PCR; TCRdb lists only in-frame clones, some missing. V and J calls and clone size follow that table, whereas D and trimming were derived from the DNA. The sample includes around 68,000 clones, 87% of them seen just once. Input material: peripheral blood. The receptor was isolated from a woman aged 45 to 65 with acute or convalescent COVID-19. V usage is TRBV5-1 and J usage is TRBJ2-1; the D gene is possibly TRBD2 (6 bases). Here the CDR3 DNA reads TGCGCCAGCAGCTGGAGGGACTCGGGCAATGAGCAGTTCTTC. This encodes CASSWRDSGNEQFF.